The subject of this entry is one T cell receptor beta chain. The antigen remains undetermined. The data are from a study of persistence of HIV-infected CD4 T cells. General observations from the study: Within sorted populations, more oligoclonal TCRs accompanied more oligoclonal proviruses. Bulk TCR data could not be restricted to HIV-1-infected CMV-responding cells.

This was the immunoSEQ version 4 assay in survey mode. Clones were sequenced by immunoSEQ multiplex PCR, and TCRdb holds only the in-frame ones, with some missing. The table shows some 31,000 clones, with roughly four fifths occurring only once. Lysates of CMV-infected fibroblasts at approximately 10 ug/mL stimulated these cells. Memory cells lacking CD40L and CD69 with high CD45RO were sorted. Before stimulation, PBMCs underwent CD8+ T cell depletion. For less than 20 hours, CD8-depleted PBMCs received anti-CD28/CD49d costimulation, a CD40-blocking antibody and enfuvirtide. The material sequenced was CD4+ T cells sorted from PBMCs after 18-hour stimulation, taken from a patient who received antiretroviral therapy. This clonotype originated in an adult man with HIV who was CMV-seropositive.

The CDR3 nucleotides read TGTGCCAGTAGTATAGGAGGGGGCCGCTATGAGCAGTTCTTC. It codes for CASSIGGGRYEQFF. The rearrangement uses TRBV19 and TRBJ2-1; 7 bases agree with TRBD1. CDR1 is LNHDA and CDR2 is SQIVND in the germline V gene (reference sequence). J lost 8 bases, V lost 1 base, and 5 bases had no gene match. There are 14 residues in the CDR3.